Below, 25 T cell receptor beta chains from the same sample are listed, as sequenced in a study of radiotherapy plus CTLA-4 blockade in lung cancer. Assay: immunoSEQ multiplex PCR; the TCRdb copy retains only in-frame clones and omits some. Of around 72,000 clones listed, more than 75% are singletons. The source was peripheral blood, collected from a patient treated with radiotherapy plus ipilimumab. The receptors originated from a human donor with non-small cell lung cancer who had a complete response to radiotherapy plus ipilimumab.

The chain uses TRBV11-2 and TRBJ2-5, with 9 bases aligning to TRBD2. This CDR3 is built from 15 residues. Trimming took 4 bases from V and 6 from J; bases not matched to a gene: 9. Per the germline V gene, CDR1 is SGHAT and CDR2 is FQNNGV. The CDR3 loop is CASSSVGSGSKTQYF. The CDR3 DNA follows: TGTGCCAGCAGCTCCGTTGGTAGCGGGAGTAAGACCCAGTACTTC. The whole variable domain, remainder taken from reference TRBV11-2 and TRBJ2-5, is EAGVAQSPRYKIIEKRQSVAFWCNPISGHATLYWYQQILGQGPKLLIQFQNNGVVDDSQLPKDRFSAERLKGVDSTLKIQPAKLEDSAVYLCASSSVGSGSKTQYFGPGTRLLVL.

This clone was seen a few times. The chain combines TRBV11-2 with TRBJ2-3; D may be TRBD2 (6 bases). Per germline, CDR1 SGHAT and CDR2 FQNNGV. This CDR3 has 17 amino acids. The V end was cut by 6 bases, the J end by 0 bases, with 19 bases between. Written as DNA, the CDR3 is TGTGCCAGCAGACCGCCGGGGAGGAGGATTAGCACAGATACGCAGTATTTT. Protein sequence: CASRPPGRRISTDTQYF.

The chain employs TRBV6-5 and TRBJ1-2; D unresolved. Germline CDR1 reads MNHEY; CDR2 reads SVGAGI. Trimming took off 4 bases at V and 8 bases at J, with 14 bases between the two ends. CDR3 length: 13 residues. The CDR3 DNA is TGTGCCAGCAGTTTCACACGGGCGCGGGGCTACACCTTC. It specifies CASSFTRARGYTF.

The V and J genes are TRBV5-1 and TRBJ2-2; 10 bases match TRBD2. The ends lost 0 bases at V and 5 bases at J; junction bases unmatched: 4. The germline gives CDR1 SGHRS, CDR2 YFSETQ. The CDR3 covers 16 residues. The CDR3 loop is CASSLELAGKTGELFF. The CDR3 DNA sequence: TGCGCCAGCAGCTTGGAACTAGCGGGAAAGACCGGGGAGCTGTTTTTT.

The CDR3 coding sequence is TGTGCTAGCGACAGAGGGGCCTACGAGCAGTACGTC. Its protein product is CASDRGAYEQYV. The chain is built from TRBV7-7 and TRBJ2-7; D assignment may be TRBD1 or TRBD2 (5 bases each). CDR3 length equals 12 residues. The germline V gene has CDR1 SSHAT and CDR2 FNYEAQ (reference sequence).

V and J are TRBV15 and TRBJ1-6; 9 bases fit TRBD1. Trimming cost V 3 bases and J 7 bases; bases outside gene matches: 10. The CDR3 consists of 17 residues. Per the germline V gene, CDR1 is LNHNV and CDR2 is YYDKDF (reference sequence). The CDR3 DNA reads TGTGCCACCAGCAGGGGGGGAACAGGGGGCTCGAATTCACCCCTCCACTTT. The encoded protein is CATSRGGTGGSNSPLHF.

The chain employs TRBV6-1 and TRBJ1-3; D uncertain. CDR1 and CDR2 from the germline V gene are MNHNS and SASEGT. CDR3 length: 13 amino acids. V dropped 5 bases and J dropped 7 bases, with 12 bases sitting between them. CDR3 in amino acids: CASSPEAGNTIYF. CDR3 nucleotide sequence: TGTGCCAGCAGTCCCGAGGCGGGCAACACCATATATTTT.

With respect to this clone: The junction shows a germline mismatch at one end, possibly a read error. This rearrangement joins TRBV7-7 to TRBJ2-4, with TRBD2 matching 7 bases. The CDR3 spans 16 residues. The V gene's germline CDR1 is SSHAT and CDR2 FNYEAQ (reference sequence). The CDR3: CASSPPGGVAKNIQYF. CDR3 bases: TGTGCTAGCAGCCCCCCGGGGGGAGTAGCCAAAAACATTCAGTACTTC.

This clone was seen once. The chain couples TRBV7-9 to TRBJ2-7; D remains ambiguous. The CDR3 extends over 13 amino acids. Germline values: CDR1 SEHNR, CDR2 FQNEAQ (reference sequence). V lost 6 bases, J lost 6 bases, and 15 bases lay in between. The CDR3 spells CASSTSGVVEQYF. CDR3 DNA: TGTGCCAGCAGTACGTCCGGAGTGGTCGAGCAGTACTTC.

This chain joins TRBV18 and TRBJ1-3; no firm D call. The CDR3 sequence is 15 residues long. The V and J ends lost 3 bases and 0 bases respectively, with 9 bases between them. Germline loops: CDR1 KGHSH, CDR2 LQKENI. CDR3: CASSPTGTSGNTIYF. For the CDR3, the DNA is TGTGCCAGCTCACCGACCGGAACCTCTGGAAACACCATATATTTT. Using reference TRBV18 and TRBJ1-3 for the parts outside the CDR3, the full variable domain is NAGVMQNPRHLVRRRGQEARLRCSPMKGHSHVYWYRQLPEEGLKFMVYLQKENIIDESGMPKERFSAEFPKEGPSILRIQQVVRGDSAAYFCASSPTGTSGNTIYFGEGSWLTVV.

This clone was seen only once. The chain recombines TRBV28 with TRBJ1-2, with D unresolved. This CDR3 is 12 amino acids long. CDR1 is MDHEN, CDR2 SYDVKM, per germline. V was clipped by 5 bases and J by 4 bases, with 8 bases between them. In DNA form, the CDR3 reads TGTGCCAGCAGTCCCCCGAGCTATGGCTACACCTTC. It translates to CASSPPSYGYTF.

This sequence joins TRBV7-9 and TRBJ1-3, with a possible D match to TRBD1 (5 bases). The CDR3 runs 16 residues. V lost 1 base to trimming and J lost 0 bases, with 10 bases between them. Germline V gene data show CDR1 as SEHNR and CDR2 as FQNEAQ (reference sequence). CDR3: CASSLDAGSSGNTIYF. For the CDR3, the DNA is TGTGCCAGCAGCTTAGATGCAGGGTCCTCTGGAAACACCATATATTTT.

J is TRBJ2-2 and V is TRBV18; unclear D gene. Germline CDR1 reads KGHSH; CDR2 reads LQKENI. Trimming removed 1 base from V and 8 bases from J, with 17 bases in between. The CDR3 runs 16 residues. The CDR3 here is CASSPLVKIKPGELFF. The CDR3, as DNA: TGTGCCAGCTCACCACTGGTGAAAATTAAGCCTGGGGAGCTGTTTTTT.

This sequence joins TRBV6-5 and TRBJ2-3; a weak D match, TRBD2 (6 bases). Germline V gene lookup returns CDR1 MNHEY and CDR2 SVGAGI. The CDR3 extends over 12 amino acids. V lost 0 bases and J 10 bases, leaving 8 bases between the germline ends. The CDR3 here is CASSYSTGAQYF. The CDR3, as DNA: TGTGCCAGCAGTTACTCCACGGGGGCGCAGTATTTT.

The V gene is TRBV7-2, the J gene TRBJ2-5; no reliable D call. V shed 3 bases and J shed 5 bases, with 10 bases lying between them. The CDR3 has 13 residues. Germline V lookup: CDR1 SGHTA, CDR2 FQGNSA. The CDR3 nucleotides read TGTGCCAGCAGCTTCTCAGGAATGGAGACCCAGTACTTC. Translating it yields CASSFSGMETQYF.

This sequence joins TRBV11-3 and TRBJ2-1; no reliable D call. The CDR3 length is 13 residues. Germline CDR1 and CDR2: SGHNT and YENEEA. Trimming cost V 6 bases and J 7 bases, with 13 bases left between them. CDR3 amino acids: CASSPSNGNEQFF. The CDR3 DNA reads TGTGCCAGCAGTCCCTCTAACGGAAATGAGCAGTTCTTC.

The rearrangement links TRBV5-1 to TRBJ2-7, with D perhaps matching TRBD1 (5 bases). The germline V gene encodes CDR1 SGHRS and CDR2 YFSETQ. V gave up 0 bases and J gave up 6 bases, with 13 bases separating them. CDR3 length equals 14 residues. CDR3 nucleotide sequence: TGCGCCAGCAGCTTGGTCGCAGGGCCACGCGAGCAGTACTTC. Encoded protein: CASSLVAGPREQYF.

This chain links TRBV19 with TRBJ2-1; TRBD2 aligns across 12 bases. This CDR3 comprises 14 residues. Germline CDR1 reads LNHDA; CDR2 reads SQIVND (reference sequence). V dropped 5 bases and J dropped 10; count of bases not matched to a gene: 6. CDR3 in amino acids: CASSLSGTSGEQFF. The CDR3 nucleotides read TGTGCCAGTAGTCTATCCGGGACTAGCGGGGAGCAGTTCTTC.

In this sample, this clone turned up once. V gene TRBV5-8 combines with J gene TRBJ2-1, with D perhaps assigned TRBD1 or TRBD2 (6 bases each). V lost 0 bases, J lost 0 bases, and 19 bases lay in between. The germline CDR1 and CDR2 sequences are SGHTS and YDEGEE. The CDR3 contains 19 residues. The CDR3 region is CASSLVAGAGWSSYNEQFF. CDR3 in DNA: TGTGCCAGCAGCTTGGTGGCAGGGGCGGGATGGAGCTCCTACAATGAGCAGTTCTTC. The full variable domain, rest sourced from reference TRBV5-8 and TRBJ2-1, is EAGVTQSPTHLIKTRGQQATLRCSPISGHTSVYWYQQALGLGLQFLLWYDEGEERNRGNFPPRFSGRQFPNYSSELNVNALELEDSALYLCASSLVAGAGWSSYNEQFFGPGTRLTVL.

The chain couples TRBV5-4 to TRBJ2-3, with 14 bases lining up with TRBD2. The CDR3 loop spans 15 amino acids. The germline V gene encodes CDR1 SGHNT and CDR2 YYREEE (reference sequence). The V segment lost 4 bases and the J segment 9 bases; nucleotides outside the gene matches: 7. The CDR3 DNA sequence: TGTGCCAGCAGCCTGCCGGGACTAGCGGGAGACACGCAGTATTTT. Protein product: CASSLPGLAGDTQYF.

J is TRBJ2-3 and V is TRBV9, with D possibly TRBD2 on 7 matching bases. Germline CDR1 and CDR2: SGDLS and YYNGEE. V was clipped by 3 bases and J by 0 bases, with 14 bases between them. The CDR3 is 16 amino acids. CDR3: CASSEWRGGSTDTQYF. CDR3 DNA sequence: TGTGCCAGCAGCGAGTGGAGGGGGGGGAGCACAGATACGCAGTATTTT. Complete variable domain (other parts from reference TRBV9 and TRBJ2-3): DSGVTQTPKHLITATGQRVTLRCSPRSGDLSVYWYQQSLDQGLQFLIQYYNGEERAKGNILERFSAQQFPDLHSELNLSSLELGDSALYFCASSEWRGGSTDTQYFGPGTRLTVL.

This clone has just a few counts. V and J are TRBV5-1 and TRBJ1-4; 7 bases are a match to TRBD1. The CDR3 totals 14 residues. The V segment lost 3 bases and the J segment 17 bases; nucleotides outside the gene matches: 16. CDR1 and CDR2 (germline): SGHRS, YFSETQ. The CDR3: CASSWAERTGIPFF. The CDR3, as DNA: TGCGCCAGCAGCTGGGCCGAAAGGACAGGAATTCCTTTTTTT.

In its sample, this clone was seen a few times. The chain is built from TRBV7-2 and TRBJ2-5, with 8 bases aligning to TRBD2. V was clipped by 4 bases and J by 5 bases; unmatched bases: 12. The CDR3 totals 16 residues. Germline V gives CDR1 SGHTA, CDR2 FQGNSA. The chain's CDR3 is CASSSRLSGSDETQYF. The CDR3 nucleotides are TGTGCCAGCAGCTCCCGCCTGAGCGGGAGTGATGAGACCCAGTACTTC.

The rearrangement uses TRBV11-2 and TRBJ1-2, with 9 bases fitting TRBD1. Trimming removed 3 bases from V and 8 bases from J; junction bases left unmatched: 16. Looked up from germline, CDR1 is SGHAT and CDR2 is FQNNGV. The CDR3 is 17 residues long. In DNA, the CDR3 is TGTGCCAGCAGCTTTAATCTGGGACAGGGTGGCCAATTAGGCTACACCTTC. Amino acids: CASSFNLGQGGQLGYTF.

This sequence joins TRBV5-4 and TRBJ1-1, with D perhaps matching TRBD1 (5 bases). V gave up 4 bases and J gave up 5 bases, with 18 bases separating them. Germline CDR1 reads SGHNT; CDR2 reads YYREEE (reference sequence). This CDR3 comprises 15 residues. This CDR3 reads CASSPGPQVRTEAFF. The CDR3 DNA reads TGTGCCAGCAGCCCAGGACCACAGGTCAGGACTGAAGCTTTCTTT.